Listed here are 23 T cell receptor beta chains from one sample, sequenced in a study of molecular identifiers for immune sequencing clone quantification. TCRdb re-called the PCR reads with MiXCR, one entry per CDR3 protein. The sample has approximately 500,000 distinct CDR3 sequences, around 23% seen once. Sequenced input: naive CD8+ T cells from blood, with Jurkat cell RNA spiked in. Subset specified: FACS-sorted CD8+CD4-CCR7+CD45RA+ naive T cells. These receptors originate from a human donor in good health. Some libraries in this study had Jurkat cell RNA spiked in.

The table lists this clonotype with a count of one. This may be a read error, as it is one base from a much larger clone. The chain is built from TRBV7-6 and TRBJ1-4, with D tentatively TRBD1 (5 bases). Per the germline V gene, CDR1 is SGHVS and CDR2 is FNYEAQ. CDR3 size: 14 residues. This CDR3 is CASSIGGTNEKLCF. CDR3 nucleotides: TGTGCCAGCAGCATCGGGGGGACTAATGAAAAACTGTGTTTT.

The J gene is TRBJ2-7, the V gene TRBV20-1; TRBD1 matches 8 bases. J gave up 2 bases and V 0 bases, and 12 bases lay outside the gene matches. This CDR3 is built from 17 residues. Germline-derived CDR1 and CDR2 are DFQATT and SNEGSKA (reference sequence). The CDR3 reads CSARDLAGGRPAYEQYF. In DNA, the CDR3 is TGCAGTGCTAGAGATTTGGCAGGGGGCCGTCCCGCCTACGAGCAGTACTTC.

A remark on this clonotype: At one end, the junction sequence differs from germline, possibly due to a read error. The CDR3 DNA reads TGTGCCAGCGGCTTAGGAGGGGGGAGCGAGCAGTACTTC. Translated, it gives CASGLGGGSEQYF. This chain links TRBV7-9 with TRBJ2-7; D possibly matches TRBD1 or TRBD2 (6 bases each). CDR3 length equals 13 residues. CDR1 SEHNR and CDR2 FQNEAQ come from the germline V gene (reference sequence).

This clonotype was counted once. The rearrangement uses TRBV13 and TRBJ2-2, with 9 bases aligning to TRBD2. CDR1 and CDR2 from the germline V gene are PRHDT and FYEKMQ (reference sequence). J lost 4 bases, V lost 2 bases, and 8 bases had no gene match. This CDR3 contains 17 residues. This CDR3 is CASSLTAGGPVTGELFF. CDR3 nucleotides: TGTGCCAGCAGCTTAACAGCGGGGGGCCCGGTCACCGGGGAGCTGTTTTTT.

The rearrangement uses TRBV7-6 and TRBJ1-1, with a tentative D call TRBD1 (6 bases). The CDR3 covers 18 residues. Trimming pared 5 bases from V and 6 bases from J, leaving 28 bases between. CDR1 is SGHVS and CDR2 is FNYEAQ in the germline V gene. The CDR3 spells CASSALGGSDVGGAEAFF. The CDR3 region has the DNA TGTGCCAGCAGCGCCCTTGGTGGTTCGGACGTAGGGGGTGCTGAAGCTTTCTTT.

This clonotype was seen more than once but under ten times. The V gene is TRBV6-2 or TRBV6-3, the J gene TRBJ1-5; the D gene is possibly TRBD1 (5 bases). Trimming took 2 bases from V and 3 from J, leaving 8 bases between them. The CDR3 is 14 amino acids. Germline V gene lookup returns CDR1 MNHEY and CDR2 SVGEGT. CDR3 bases: TGTGCCAGCAGTTACACCAGGGCCAATCAGCCCCAGCATTTT. Translated: CASSYTRANQPQHF.

This clonotype has a single count. This clone may be a read error of a much larger clone one base away. V is TRBV5-1 and J is TRBJ1-1; 8 bases match TRBD1. Germline V gives CDR1 SGHRS, CDR2 YFSETQ. The CDR3 covers 13 residues. This CDR3 reads CASRLAGGAEAFF. The DNA for the CDR3 is TGCGCCAGCAGATTGGCAGGGGGCGCTGAAGCTTTCTTT.

This clonotype was seen ten or more times. The chain employs TRBV29-1 and TRBJ2-7; D may correspond to TRBD1 or TRBD2 (5 bases each). This CDR3 region has 13 residues. V lost 5 bases and J lost 2, with 13 bases in between. From germline, CDR1 is SQVTM and CDR2 ANQGSEA. The CDR3 loop is CSVMTGTAYEQYF. The CDR3 nucleotides read TGCAGCGTTATGACCGGGACCGCCTACGAGCAGTACTTC.

The chain is built from TRBV19 and TRBJ1-5; D call uncertain. Germline V gene sequence: CDR1 LNHDA, CDR2 SQIVND (reference sequence). The CDR3 sequence is 14 residues long. Trimming cost V 11 bases and J 4 bases, with 18 bases left between them. DNA for the CDR3: TGTGCCTCCAACGGATGGGGTCGGAATCAGCCCCAGCATTTT. It yields the protein CASNGWGRNQPQHF.

V is TRBV7-9 and J is TRBJ2-3; the match to TRBD2 covers 11 bases. CDR1 SEHNR and CDR2 FQNEAQ come from the germline V gene (reference sequence). With V trimmed by 5 bases and J by 2 bases, 6 bases remained unmatched. The CDR3 runs 16 residues. In DNA form, the CDR3 reads TGTGCCAGCAGCACCCCGACTAGCGGGGTCACAGATACGCAGTATTTT. Translating gives CASSTPTSGVTDTQYF.

The chain links TRBV14 to TRBJ1-1; no reliable D call. CDR3 length: 16 residues. The germline V and J ends were trimmed by 0 bases and 0 bases, with 11 bases remaining between them. From germline, CDR1 is SGHDN and CDR2 FVKESK. This CDR3 is CASSQDVAVLNTEAFF. The CDR3 coding sequence is TGTGCCAGCAGCCAAGATGTCGCGGTACTGAACACTGAAGCTTTCTTT.

On this clonotype itself: A much larger clone is a single base away; this may be a read error. This is likely a read error, given that the CDR3 carries no conserved phenylalanine or tryptophan at its end. The chain combines TRBV7-9 with TRBJ2-7; TRBD1 matches at 8 bases. Germline CDR1 and CDR2: SEHNR and FQNEAQ (reference sequence). The ends lost 4 bases at V and 3 bases at J; junction bases unmatched: 8. This CDR3 is built from 15 residues. As DNA, the CDR3 is TGTGCCAGCAGCTCCACCGGGACAGGATACTACGAGCAGTACCTC. It codes for CASSSTGTGYYEQYL.

This clonotype appeared many times. The rearrangement uses TRBV12-3 or TRBV12-4 and TRBJ2-3; 9 bases line up with TRBD1. V dropped 5 bases and J dropped 4; count of bases not matched to a gene: 10. There are 16 residues in the CDR3. The CDR3 loop is CASSPGQGSVSDTQYF. DNA of the CDR3: TGTGCCAGCAGTCCGGGACAGGGTAGCGTCTCAGATACGCAGTATTTT.

Concerning this clonotype itself: It may be a read error: a sequence one base away is much more abundant. The genes are TRBV29-1 and TRBJ2-7; 8 bases line up with TRBD1. Germline assignment: CDR1 SQVTM and CDR2 ANQGSEA. This CDR3 comprises 16 residues. The CDR3 sequence is CGVEDKTGERDYEQYF. Written as DNA, the CDR3 is TGCGGCGTTGAAGATAAGACAGGGGAGAGAGACTACGAGCAGTACTTC.

This clonotype has ten or more counts. The rearrangement joins TRBV28 to TRBJ2-3; D is undetermined. Looked up from germline, CDR1 is MDHEN and CDR2 is SYDVKM. Trimming pared 11 bases from V and 4 bases from J, leaving 19 bases between. The CDR3 spans 14 residues. The CDR3 DNA sequence: TGTGCCGTACCCAAGTCGGGTATCCCAGATACGCAGTATTTT. Its translation is CAVPKSGIPDTQYF. The variable domain in full, completed from reference TRBV28 and TRBJ2-3, reads DVKVTQSSRYLVKRTGEKVFLECVQDMDHENMFWYRQDPGLGLRLIYFSYDVKMKEKGDIPEGYSVSREKKERFSLILESASTNQTSMYLCAVPKSGIPDTQYFGPGTRLTVL.

The chain couples TRBV20-1 to TRBJ2-7, with 9 bases that match TRBD1. V shed 3 bases and J 0 bases; nucleotides not matched to a gene: 9. Germline-derived CDR1 and CDR2 are DFQATT and SNEGSKA (reference sequence). The CDR3 covers 16 residues. This CDR3 reads CSASPGQGTASYEQYF. The DNA for the CDR3 is TGCAGTGCTAGCCCCGGACAGGGGACTGCCTCCTACGAGCAGTACTTC.

This sequence joins TRBV7-9 and TRBJ1-2; D is ambiguous. Germline CDR1 and CDR2: SEHNR and FQNEAQ (reference sequence). Trimming removed 5 bases at V and 1 base at J, with 14 bases between. This CDR3 spans 15 amino acids. CDR3 nucleotides: TGTGCCAGCAGCGAAACGGGAGACTATAACTATGGCTACACCTTC. It translates to CASSETGDYNYGYTF. Combining the CDR3 with reference TRBV7-9 and TRBJ1-2 gives the whole variable domain DTGVSQNPRHKITKRGQNVTFRCDPISEHNRLYWYRQTLGQGPEFLTYFQNEAQLEKSRLLSDRFSAERPKGSFSTLEIQRTEQGDSAMYLCASSETGDYNYGYTFGSGTRLTVV.

This clonotype came up once. A read error is likely, as this CDR3 ends without the conserved phenylalanine or tryptophan. CDR3 coding DNA: TGCAGCGTTGTGACCAGCTCAGATACGCAGTATTCT. Translated, it gives CSVVTSSDTQYS. The rearrangement uses TRBV29-1 and TRBJ2-3; D is ambiguous. The CDR3 has 12 amino acids. Looked up from germline, CDR1 is SQVTM and CDR2 is ANQGSEA. Trimming pared 4 bases from V and 4 bases from J, leaving 9 bases between.

This clonotype was counted between two and nine times. The chain uses TRBV19 and TRBJ1-5; D is unresolved. This CDR3 has 14 residues. V was shortened by 6 bases and J by 0 bases, with 9 bases between the two germline ends. CDR1 and CDR2 from the germline V gene are LNHDA and SQIVND (reference sequence). The CDR3 protein is CASREQFSNQPQHF. CDR3 in DNA: TGTGCCAGTAGAGAACAGTTTAGCAATCAGCCCCAGCATTTT.

As regards this clonotype: A much larger clone lies one base from this, so it may be a read error. The CDR3 here is CSARELGGQEAQYF. The CDR3, as DNA: TGCAGTGCTAGAGAACTAGGTGGACAAGAGGCCCAGTACTTC. The chain uses TRBV20-1 and TRBJ2-5; TRBD1 or TRBD2 may be the D gene (5 bases each). Germline-derived CDR1 and CDR2 are DFQATT and SNEGSKA (reference sequence). The CDR3 is 14 amino acids.

In this sample, this clonotype turned up many times. One end of the junction is discordant with germline, which a read error may explain. The rearrangement joins TRBV5-6 to TRBJ2-7, with 7 nucleotides matching TRBD2. CDR1 is SGHDT, CDR2 YYEEEE, per germline. The CDR3 length is 11 residues. The CDR3 DNA reads as TGTGCCAGCAGCTTCGGGGACTACCGTCACTTC. As protein: CASSFGDYRHF.

This clonotype came up a few times. V and J are TRBV9 and TRBJ1-1, with a weak D call TRBD1 (5 bases). Trimming left V 4 bases short and J 5 bases short, with 18 bases between. The CDR3 is made up of 15 amino acids. CDR1 is SGDLS and CDR2 is YYNGEE in the germline V gene. This chain's CDR3 is CASSPETVEVTEAFF. In nucleotides, the CDR3 is TGTGCCAGCAGCCCCGAGACAGTGGAGGTAACTGAAGCTTTCTTT.

The chain combines TRBV21-1 with TRBJ1-1; the table's D call, TRBD1, has no DNA check behind it. TRBV21-1 is annotated as a pseudogene. This CDR3 is built from 14 residues. The CDR3 DNA reads as TGTGCCAGCAGCAGGGGGAAAAAAAACACTGAAGCTTTCTTT. Protein product: CASSRGKKNTEAFF.